The clone carrying this T cell receptor (beta chain) has just one count. The CDR3 is made up of 16 amino acids. V gave up 2 bases and J gave up 6 bases; unmatched junction bases: 8. Looked up from germline, CDR1 is SGHVS and CDR2 is FQNEAQ. The data stem from a study of blood T cell repertoires in COVID-19. Study-level information: Spain, Italy and the United States supplied samples that represented acute and convalescent COVID-19.

As originally analysed: It was from reference gene primer amplification that nucleated cell counts were estimated. Here immunoSEQ multiplex PCR was the method, and the copy in TCRdb shows in-frame clones only, minus some. V and J calls and clone size are as listed in that table; D and trimming were resolved from the DNA. The table includes 200,000 to 300,000 clones, around four fifths detected once. Input material: peripheral blood. This chain joins TRBV7-8 and TRBJ2-3; TRBD2 matches 10 bases. The sequence was collected from a man in his sixties with acute or convalescent COVID-19. The CDR3 sequence: CASSLWSGGAWDTQYF. The DNA of the CDR3 is TGTGCCAGCAGCTTATGGAGCGGGGGGGCCTGGGATACGCAGTATTTT.